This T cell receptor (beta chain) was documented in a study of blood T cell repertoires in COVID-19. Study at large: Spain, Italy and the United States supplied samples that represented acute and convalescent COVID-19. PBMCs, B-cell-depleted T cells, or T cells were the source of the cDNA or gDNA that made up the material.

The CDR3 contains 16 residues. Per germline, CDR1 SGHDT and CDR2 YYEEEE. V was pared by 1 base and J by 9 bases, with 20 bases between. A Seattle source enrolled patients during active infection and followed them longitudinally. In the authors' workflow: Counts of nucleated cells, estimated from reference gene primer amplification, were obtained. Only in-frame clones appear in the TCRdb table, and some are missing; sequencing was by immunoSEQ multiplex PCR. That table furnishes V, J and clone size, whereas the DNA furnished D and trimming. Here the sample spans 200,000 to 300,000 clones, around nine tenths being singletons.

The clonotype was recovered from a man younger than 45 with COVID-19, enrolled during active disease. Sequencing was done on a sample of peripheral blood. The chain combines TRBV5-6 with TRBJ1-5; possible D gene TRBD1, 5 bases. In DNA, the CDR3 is TGTGCCAGCAGCTTGAGGTCGACGGGGGTTAGATCGCCCCAGCATTTT. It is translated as CASSLRSTGVRSPQHF.